The source of this TCR beta chain is a study of T cell responses to AZD1222 COVID-19 vaccine. Study-wide results and limits: Along spike, vaccine-associated CD4 TCRs were found throughout, with dominance at 160-218 and 743-854. Close to half of all spike-specific TCRs reportedly target regions of the variants that are unmutated. AZD1222 recipients seropositive at baseline numbered only 5 or 6.

Of note for this clone: What it recognizes is unknown.

The CDR3 is made up of 17 amino acids. The V end lost 2 bases, the J end lost 8 bases, and 21 bases lay between the germline ends. Per the germline V gene, CDR1 is ENHRY and CDR2 is SYGVKD. The method was immunoSEQ multiplex PCR; TCRdb's version includes in-frame clones alone and lacks a portion of them. Here the sample spans 95,000 to 150,000 clones, just over 85% being singletons. Sequencing used peripheral blood, obtained on day 0 of AZD1222 vaccination. This sequence originates from an adult in good health. The chain links TRBV10-3 to TRBJ1-4; D is possibly TRBD1 (6 bases). The CDR3 spells CAISEPQGSVGGEKLFF. In DNA form, the CDR3 reads TGTGCCATCAGTGAGCCCCAGGGGAGCGTAGGAGGGGAAAAACTGTTTTTT.